The 14 T cell receptor beta chains listed next were all sequenced from one sample in a study of shared T cell receptors in the human thymus. The assay was immunoSEQ multiplex PCR, and TCRdb's table has in-frame clones only and misses some. The sample carries 700,000 or so clones, approximately 83% recorded once. The same data also contributed to another study, on human thymus T cells.

What was sequenced was thymocytes. The receptors here all came from a girl less than two years old with a congenital heart defect.

The V call is TRBV7-2, the J call TRBJ2-7; TRBD2 aligns across 10 bases. The CDR3 sequence is 15 residues long. Losses at the gene ends were 4 bases for V and 4 bases for J; bases not matched to a gene: 7. In germline, CDR1 is SGHTA, CDR2 FQGNSA. The CDR3, as DNA: TGTGCCAGCAGCTGTACTAGCGGGGATTTATACGAGCAGTACTTC. Protein sequence: CASSCTSGDLYEQYF.

The chain couples TRBV29-1 to TRBJ1-1; a possible D gene is TRBD1 (6 bases). Germline CDR1 is SQVTM and CDR2 is ANQGSEA. The length of the CDR3 is 10 residues. V lost 5 bases to trimming and J lost 8 bases, with 9 bases between them. The CDR3 DNA follows: TGCAGCGTTAAGGACAGAGAAGCTTTCTTT. This encodes CSVKDREAFF.

The J gene is TRBJ2-1, the V gene TRBV19; TRBD2 matches at 11 bases. This CDR3 has 22 amino acids. Looked up from germline, CDR1 is LNHDA and CDR2 is SQIVND (reference sequence). The J segment lost 0 bases and the V segment lost 0 bases, leaving 16 bases of the junction unmatched. CDR3 residues: CASSIDLHPGTSGNSSYNEQFF. The CDR3 bases are TGTGCCAGTAGTATAGACCTCCACCCCGGGACTAGCGGTAACAGCTCCTACAATGAGCAGTTCTTC.

The rearrangement uses TRBV15 and TRBJ1-1; 9 nucleotides agree with TRBD1. The CDR3 is 17 residues long. Germline V gives CDR1 LNHNV, CDR2 YYDKDF (reference sequence). The ends lost 1 base at V and 10 bases at J; junction bases unmatched: 16. This CDR3 reads CATSRASPAGGQGRAFF. DNA of the CDR3: TGTGCCACCAGCAGAGCATCGCCCGCTGGGGGACAGGGACGAGCTTTCTTT.

This chain connects TRBV4-1 to TRBJ1-1; D gene ambiguous. Trimming shortened V by 4 bases and J by 5 bases, and 14 bases separated the two germline ends. This CDR3 spans 14 amino acids. From germline, CDR1 is MGHRA and CDR2 YSYEKL. CDR3 nucleotide sequence: TGCGCCAGCAGCCCTACCTGGGCGTTGACTGAAGCTTTCTTT. It codes for CASSPTWALTEAFF.

J is TRBJ1-1 and V is TRBV10-3, with 10 bases that match TRBD1. The CDR3 is made up of 16 amino acids. Germline lookup yields CDR1 ENHRY and CDR2 SYGVKD. Trimming at V came to 6 bases and at J to 1 base, leaving 8 bases not matched to a gene. The DNA of the CDR3 is TGTGCCATCAGCCCCGCGGGGGACAGGGGGAACACTGAAGCTTTCTTT. Translated, it gives CAISPAGDRGNTEAFF.

This clone turned up a few times. The chain links TRBV6-1 to TRBJ2-7; weak D call: TRBD1 (6 bases). From germline, CDR1 is MNHNS and CDR2 SASEGT. The CDR3 length is 14 residues. Trimming left V 4 bases short and J 3 bases short, with 13 bases between. DNA for the CDR3: TGTGCCAGCAGTGGTGGCAGGGGTAACTACGAGCAGTACTTC. Translating it yields CASSGGRGNYEQYF.

The rearrangement uses TRBV6-5 and TRBJ1-1; 7 positions match TRBD1. Germline loops: CDR1 MNHEY, CDR2 SVGAGI. Trimming removed 5 bases from V and 1 base from J; junction bases left unmatched: 7. This CDR3 contains 15 residues. CDR3 in DNA: TGTGCCAGCAGTACCTGGGACAGCCAGAACACTGAAGCTTTCTTT. This gives the protein CASSTWDSQNTEAFF.

The chain combines TRBV6-5 with TRBJ2-5; maybe TRBD2 (5 bases). This CDR3 comprises 16 residues. V lost 0 bases and J 3 bases, leaving 14 bases between the germline ends. Germline V CDR1 and CDR2: MNHEY, SVGAGI. CDR3 loop: CASSYSLVASKETQYF. The CDR3 bases are TGTGCCAGCAGTTACTCTTTGGTAGCTAGCAAAGAGACCCAGTACTTC.

CDR3 protein: CASRMTGGTEAFF. CDR3 DNA sequence: TGTGCCAGCAGGATGACAGGGGGCACTGAAGCTTTCTTT. The chain links TRBV6-5 to TRBJ1-1, with 9 bases lining up with TRBD1. V was clipped by 6 bases and J by 4 bases; unmatched bases: 3. The CDR3 consists of 13 residues. Germline loops: CDR1 MNHEY, CDR2 SVGAGI.

The chain uses TRBV6-1 and TRBJ1-1; 8 bases agree with TRBD1. Trimming at V came to 4 bases and at J to 5 bases, leaving 9 bases not matched to a gene. The CDR3 totals 15 residues. CDR1 MNHNS and CDR2 SASEGT come from the germline V gene. The CDR3 loop is CASSAEAGGLTEAFF. The CDR3 nucleotides are TGTGCCAGCAGTGCGGAGGCAGGGGGCTTGACTGAAGCTTTCTTT.

This chain connects TRBV7-9 to TRBJ1-2; D is ambiguous. The CDR3 spans 16 residues. Germline V gene sequence: CDR1 SEHNR, CDR2 FQNEAQ (reference sequence). The V end was cut by 1 base, the J end by 3 bases, with 15 bases between. The CDR3 reads CASSLEGVLTDYGYTF. The CDR3 DNA follows: TGTGCCAGCAGCTTAGAAGGTGTACTGACTGACTATGGCTACACCTTC.

The gene calls are TRBV19 and TRBJ1-2, with 7 bases lining up with TRBD1. The V and J ends lost 5 bases and 2 bases, in that order; junction bases with no gene match: 20. The CDR3 has 19 residues. Germline CDR1 is LNHDA and CDR2 is SQIVND (reference sequence). The CDR3 is CASSVSESQGGAGNYGYTF. The CDR3 coding sequence is TGTGCCAGTAGTGTCTCGGAATCTCAGGGGGGCGCCGGAAACTATGGCTACACCTTC.

This sequence joins TRBV30 and TRBJ2-7, with TRBD1 identical over 11 bases. The CDR3 has 15 amino acids. V lost 1 base and J lost 3; bases outside the gene matches: 5. CDR1 is GTSNPN, CDR2 SVGIG, per germline (reference sequence). CDR3 sequence: CAWSDGQGAIYEQYF. The CDR3 nucleotides read TGTGCCTGGAGTGACGGACAGGGGGCAATCTACGAGCAGTACTTC. The complete variable domain, with remaining parts taken from reference TRBV30 and TRBJ2-7, reads SQTIHQWPATLVQPVGSPLSLECTVEGTSNPNLYWYRQAAGRGLQLLFYSVGIGQISSEVPQNLSASRPQDRQFILSSKKLLLSDSGFYLCAWSDGQGAIYEQYFGPGTRLTVT.